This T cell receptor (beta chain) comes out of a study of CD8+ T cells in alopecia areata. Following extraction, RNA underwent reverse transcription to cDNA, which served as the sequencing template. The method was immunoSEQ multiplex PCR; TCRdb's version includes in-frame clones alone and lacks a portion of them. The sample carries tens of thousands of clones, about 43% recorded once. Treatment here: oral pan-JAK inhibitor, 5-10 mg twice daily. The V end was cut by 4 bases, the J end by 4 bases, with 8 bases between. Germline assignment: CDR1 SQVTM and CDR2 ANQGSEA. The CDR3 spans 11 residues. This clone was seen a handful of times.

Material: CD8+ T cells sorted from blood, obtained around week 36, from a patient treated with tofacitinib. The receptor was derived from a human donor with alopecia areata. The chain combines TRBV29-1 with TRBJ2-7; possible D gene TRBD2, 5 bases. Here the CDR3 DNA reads TGCAGCGTTGCGGGGTCGTACGAGCAGTACTTC. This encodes CSVAGSYEQYF.